The TCR beta chain described here comes from a study of shared clonotypes between healthy human individuals. J was trimmed by 4 bases and V by 2 bases; bases with no gene match: 4. CDR3 length: 14 residues. CDR1 SGHNT and CDR2 YYREEE come from the germline V gene (reference sequence). The method was immunoSEQ multiplex PCR; TCRdb's version includes in-frame clones alone and lacks a portion of them. Among roughly 410,000 clones listed, approximately 96% were seen once. The sequencing input was memory CD8+ T cells sorted from blood. The subset denotes: CD45RO+ cells pooled with CCR7-negative TemRA cells. This receptor was taken from a man aged 30 to 45 in good health. The J gene is TRBJ1-1, the V gene TRBV5-4; 8 nucleotides agree with TRBD1. Here the CDR3 DNA reads TGTGCCAGCAGCTTCACGGACAGGGCCACTGAAGCTTTCTTT. Translating it yields CASSFTDRATEAFF.